This passage covers 2 T cell receptor beta chains from one sample sequenced in a study of metastatic and nonmetastatic thyroid tumors. Thyroid surgery was preceded by no treatment in any patient. With MiXCR, TCRdb called clones anew from the PCR reads. In the table there are tens of thousands of clones, around 20% of which are singletons. The sequencing sample was made of blood. The receptors here all came from a female donor with papillary thyroid cancer or a benign thyroid nodule (not recorded which). Some clones in this sample may be carry-over from other donors' samples.

DNA for the CDR3: TGTGCCAGCATCCCCCACGCCGTAAATACTGAGCAGTTCTTC. The encoded protein is CASIPHAVNTEQFF. This sequence joins TRBV28 and TRBJ2-1; D uncertain. The CDR3 contains 14 residues. CDR1 MDHEN and CDR2 SYDVKM come from the germline V gene. V was cut by 7 bases and J by 9 bases, with 19 bases left in between.

Note on this clone: A much larger clone lies one base from this, so it may be a read error. V is TRBV29-1 and J is TRBJ1-4; the D gene is possibly TRBD1 (6 bases). CDR1 and CDR2 from the germline V gene are SQVTM and ANQGSEA. V lost 6 bases and J 8 bases, leaving 16 bases between the germline ends. The CDR3 extends over 13 amino acids. CDR3 loop: CSVRWGAREKLFF. The CDR3 bases are TGCAGCGTCAGGTGGGGGGCACGAGAAAAACTGTTTTTT.